This T cell receptor beta chain derives from a study of blood T cell repertoires in COVID-19. The CDR3 spans 12 residues. Germline loops: CDR1 SGHNT, CDR2 YYREEE (reference sequence). V was pared by 3 bases and J by 7 bases, with 10 bases between. Clones were read by immunoSEQ multiplex PCR, and TCRdb kept only the in-frame ones, dropping some. The profile shows 140,000 to 150,000 clones, approximately 80% of them singletons. The specimen was peripheral blood. This chain joins TRBV5-4 and TRBJ1-2, with D unclear. This TCR came from a human donor in a cohort sampled during active COVID-19. The CDR3 sequence: CASSYSSLGYTF. DNA for the CDR3: TGTGCCAGCAGCTACTCATCCCTTGGCTACACCTTC.